Listed here are 22 T cell receptor beta chains from one sample, sequenced in a study of T cell changes during pregnancy in multiple sclerosis. Libraries were prepared by immunoSEQ multiplex PCR; TCRdb keeps only in-frame clonotypes and omits some of them. The sample has approximately 48,000 clones, 90% seen once. This material consisted of CD8+ T cells from peripheral blood mononuclear cells, taken before pregnancy. These receptors were taken from a female donor with multiple sclerosis, enrolled in a pregnancy study.

The chain is built from TRBV2 and TRBJ2-1; D is perhaps TRBD1 (6 bases). The germline V gene encodes CDR1 SNHLY and CDR2 FYNNEI. V lost 6 bases to trimming and J lost 4 bases, with 16 bases between them. This CDR3 spans 15 amino acids. The CDR3 sequence is CASSDPKRGYNEQFF. CDR3 nucleotide sequence: TGTGCCAGCAGCGACCCCAAGAGGGGGTACAATGAGCAGTTCTTC. Full variable domain (remainder filled in from reference TRBV2 and TRBJ2-1): EPEVTQTPSHQVTQMGQEVILRCVPISNHLYFYWYRQILGQKVEFLVSFYNNEISEKSEIFDDQFSVERPDGSNFTLKIRSTKLEDSAMYFCASSDPKRGYNEQFFGPGTRLTVL.

The V gene is TRBV9, the J gene TRBJ2-4, with 8 bases that match TRBD1. CDR1 SGDLS and CDR2 YYNGEE come from the germline V gene. V lost 3 bases and J lost 8; bases outside the gene matches: 7. This CDR3 comprises 14 residues. CDR3 nucleotide sequence: TGTGCCAGCAGCGGAGACAGGGGATCGGACATTCAGTACTTC. It specifies CASSGDRGSDIQYF.

The chain has TRBV7-9 and TRBJ1-1; tentatively, D is TRBD1 (6 bases). Germline loops: CDR1 SEHNR, CDR2 FQNEAQ (reference sequence). Trimming took off 1 base at V and 8 bases at J, with 26 bases between the two ends. The CDR3 sequence is 18 residues long. CDR3 region: CASSLGRRDTPKLVEAFF. The CDR3, as DNA: TGTGCCAGCAGCTTAGGACGCCGGGACACCCCGAAATTGGTGGAAGCTTTCTTT.

This clone appeared a single time. The J gene is TRBJ2-1, the V gene TRBV19; 14 nucleotides align to TRBD2. With V trimmed by 5 bases and J by 8 bases, 5 bases remained unmatched. The CDR3 consists of 15 residues. Germline V CDR1 and CDR2: LNHDA, SQIVND (reference sequence). CDR3 loop: CASSSRTSGGHEQFF. CDR3 coding DNA: TGTGCCAGTAGTTCTCGGACTAGCGGGGGGCATGAGCAGTTCTTC. Filled out from reference TRBV19 and TRBJ2-1, the complete variable domain reads DGGITQSPKYLFRKEGQNVTLSCEQNLNHDAMYWYRQDPGQGLRLIYYSQIVNDFQKGDIAEGYSVSREKKESFPLTVTSAQKNPTAFYLCASSSRTSGGHEQFFGPGTRLTVL.

V gene TRBV7-6 combines with J gene TRBJ2-7; 7 bases are shared with TRBD1. This CDR3 has 16 amino acids. V was pared by 2 bases and J by 9 bases, with 16 bases of the junction left unmatched. Looked up from germline, CDR1 is SGHVS and CDR2 is FNYEAQ. The CDR3: CASSLNVVGGLEGQYF. The CDR3 region has the DNA TGTGCCAGCAGCTTAAACGTCGTAGGGGGCTTAGAAGGGCAGTACTTC.

The chain is built from TRBV27 and TRBJ1-2; D might be TRBD1 (6 bases). The CDR3 runs to 15 residues. V was shortened by 7 bases and J by 7 bases, with 22 bases between the two germline ends. Germline-derived CDR1 and CDR2 are MNHEY and SMNVEV (reference sequence). This CDR3 reads CASTPFWGQGGGYTF. The CDR3 DNA is TGTGCCAGCACCCCATTTTGGGGGCAGGGCGGTGGCTACACCTTC.

The chain is built from TRBV5-1 and TRBJ2-7; 13 nucleotides line up with TRBD2. The CDR3 sequence is 16 residues long. The germline V gene has CDR1 SGHRS and CDR2 YFSETQ. Unmatched junction bases numbered 5, after V lost 0 bases and J lost 5 bases. CDR3 sequence reads: CASSLVTGLAGHEQYF. Written as DNA, the CDR3 is TGCGCCAGCAGCTTGGTTACGGGACTAGCGGGGCACGAGCAGTACTTC.

V gene TRBV15 combines with J gene TRBJ2-1, with a tentative D call TRBD1 (6 bases). In germline, CDR1 is LNHNV, CDR2 YYDKDF (reference sequence). The CDR3 is 15 amino acids. V was shortened by 1 base and J by 7 bases, with 14 bases between the two germline ends. The CDR3 coding sequence is TGTGCCACCAGCAGAGCCTCGACAGGCAAAAATGAGCAGTTCTTC. Its protein is CATSRASTGKNEQFF.

J is TRBJ2-2 and V is TRBV5-1; 7 bases match TRBD2. CDR1 is SGHRS and CDR2 is YFSETQ in the germline V gene. V lost 6 bases and J lost 4; bases outside the gene matches: 18. The CDR3 sequence is 18 residues long. The CDR3 region has the DNA TGCGCCAGCACCGGGGCGGGGGTGGGCGGGACCCTCACCGGGGAGCTGTTTTTT. This encodes CASTGAGVGGTLTGELFF.

The chain joins TRBV14 to TRBJ2-3; 8 nucleotides align to TRBD2. Germline V CDR1 and CDR2: SGHDN, FVKESK. The CDR3 loop spans 12 amino acids. The V segment lost 4 bases and the J segment 8 bases; nucleotides outside the gene matches: 2. DNA of the CDR3: TGTGCCAGCAGCCCCGGGAGGGGTACGCAGTATTTT. The encoded protein is CASSPGRGTQYF.

This clone has just a few counts. This chain joins TRBV6-5 and TRBJ1-1, with a tentative D call TRBD1 (6 bases). V lost 6 bases, J lost 10 bases, and 12 bases lay in between. CDR1 and CDR2 from the germline V gene are MNHEY and SVGAGI. The CDR3 contains 11 residues. The CDR3, as DNA: TGTGCCAGCAGGGAAGGGGGGGGAGCTTTCTTT. This translates into CASREGGGAFF.

The rearrangement joins TRBV9 to TRBJ1-2; D gene uncertain. V gave up 3 bases and J gave up 2 bases, with 5 bases separating them. The germline V gene encodes CDR1 SGDLS and CDR2 YYNGEE. The CDR3 runs to 12 residues. DNA of the CDR3: TGTGCCAGCAGCGACCGGAACTATGGCTACACCTTC. It translates to CASSDRNYGYTF.

The genes are TRBV4-1 and TRBJ2-5; no clear D. TRBJ2-7 explains the end of the DNA better; the J call may be wrong. The length of the CDR3 is 16 residues. Germline assignment: CDR1 MGHRA and CDR2 YSYEKL. The CDR3 sequence: CASSQGPGEGWYEQYF. CDR3 DNA: TGCGCCAGCAGCCAAGGCCCAGGCGAAGGTTGGTACGAGCAGTACTTC.

This chain links TRBV10-3 with TRBJ2-7, with a tentative D call TRBD2 (5 bases). Germline CDR1 reads ENHRY; CDR2 reads SYGVKD. The CDR3 loop spans 13 amino acids. Trimming cost V 4 bases and J 0 bases, with 7 bases left between them. As DNA, the CDR3 is TGTGCCATCAGTGCGGGAAGCTCCTACGAGCAGTACTTC. The encoded protein is CAISAGSSYEQYF.

The CDR3 protein is CASSLATTGGEAFF. CDR3 bases: TGTGCCAGCAGCTTAGCTACGACAGGGGGTGAAGCTTTCTTT. The chain recombines TRBV7-6 with TRBJ1-1; 9 nucleotides match TRBD1. The length of the CDR3 is 14 residues. Germline V gene lookup returns CDR1 SGHVS and CDR2 FNYEAQ. Germline trimming cut 0 bases from V and 7 bases from J; bases unmatched to any gene: 3.

The chain couples TRBV4-3 to TRBJ2-5; TRBD1 aligns across 9 bases. Gene TRBJ2-7 matches the end of the DNA better, so the J call may be wrong. Looked up from germline, CDR1 is LGHNA and CDR2 is YSLEER. The CDR3 is made up of 16 amino acids. The CDR3 reads CASSQGGGQGAYEQYF. CDR3 DNA sequence: TGCGCCAGCAGCCAAGGCGGGGGACAGGGAGCCTACGAGCAGTACTTC.

The gene calls are TRBV5-8 and TRBJ1-1, with 7 bases identical to TRBD1. This CDR3 contains 12 residues. Trimming at V came to 4 bases and at J to 7 bases, leaving 4 bases not matched to a gene. Germline loops: CDR1 SGHTS, CDR2 YDEGEE. As DNA, the CDR3 is TGTGCCAGCAGCCCCACAGGGGATGAAGCTTTCTTT. It is translated as CASSPTGDEAFF.

A single count supports this clone. V usage is TRBV4-3 and J usage is TRBJ1-1; D unresolved. Germline V gene sequence: CDR1 LGHNA, CDR2 YSLEER. The CDR3 covers 15 residues. Between the trimmed V and J ends, which lost 0 bases and 8 bases, there was a span of 16 bases. CDR3 bases: TGCGCCAGCAGCCAAGATAGCAGTGAGGCTTCAGAAGCTTTCTTT. It translates to CASSQDSSEASEAFF.

This clone was picked up one time. The J gene is TRBJ2-7, the V gene TRBV7-9; D unclear. Trimming stripped 1 base from V and 4 bases from J, with 8 bases between. Germline V gene data show CDR1 as SEHNR and CDR2 as FQNEAQ (reference sequence). The CDR3 length is 13 residues. CDR3 sequence: CASSLGDLYEQYF. The CDR3 coding sequence is TGTGCCAGCAGCTTAGGAGATCTTTACGAGCAGTACTTC.

The chain couples TRBV6-6 to TRBJ2-7; no definite D call. Germline V lookup: CDR1 MNHNY, CDR2 SVGAGI (reference sequence). V lost 2 bases, J lost 4 bases, and 15 bases lay in between. The CDR3 contains 15 residues. The CDR3 is CASSYGRRHDYEQYF. Here the CDR3 DNA reads TGTGCCAGCAGTTACGGTCGGCGGCATGATTACGAGCAGTACTTC.

The genes are TRBV21-1 and TRBJ2-1; the table assigns TRBD2, which was not confirmed against the DNA. TRBV21-1 is an annotated pseudogene. The CDR3 has 14 amino acids. CDR3 in amino acids: CASSKARVRNEQFF. CDR3 sequence (DNA): TGTGCCAGCAGCAAAGCTAGAGTAAGAAATGAGCAGTTCTTC.

This rearrangement joins TRBV7-9 to TRBJ2-1; maybe TRBD2 (5 bases). The germline CDR1 and CDR2 sequences are SEHNR and FQNEAQ (reference sequence). The CDR3 covers 16 residues. Trimming pared 4 bases from V and 0 bases from J, leaving 13 bases between. CDR3 protein: CASSSLAEHSYNEQFF. CDR3 DNA sequence: TGTGCCAGCAGCTCCCTAGCAGAACACTCCTACAATGAGCAGTTCTTC.